This T cell receptor beta chain was identified during a study of T cells in Graves' hyperthyroidism and ophthalmopathy. General observations from the study: A model of 13 V-J features distinguished ophthalmopathy from stable hyperthyroidism.

This CDR3 spans 20 amino acids. Losses at the gene ends were 4 bases for V and 2 bases for J; bases not matched to a gene: 22. Germline V CDR1 and CDR2: MGHDK, SYGVNS. This clonotype turned up a few times. What it recognizes is unknown. Those with hyperthyroidism were 18 to 65 years old, newly diagnosed, and ill for under 2 months. Amplified TCR beta CDR3 regions derived from RNA transcripts. With the HTBI primer set, the TCR CDR3 went through a first round of RT-PCR. TCRdb fed the multiplex PCR reads into MiXCR, producing one record per CDR3 protein. The data show about 540,000 distinct CDR3 sequences, just over 45% seen once.

This clonotype was obtained from a woman under 30 with Graves' hyperthyroidism. The J gene is TRBJ2-5, the V gene TRBV25-1, with 7 bases that match TRBD2. The sequenced sample was peripheral blood or thyroid tissue (not recorded which). The DNA of the CDR3 is TGTGCCAGCAGTGCCCAGCGGAGCGGGACCGGGTGGTATCGGCAAGAGACCCAGTACTTC. Amino acid sequence: CASSAQRSGTGWYRQETQYF.